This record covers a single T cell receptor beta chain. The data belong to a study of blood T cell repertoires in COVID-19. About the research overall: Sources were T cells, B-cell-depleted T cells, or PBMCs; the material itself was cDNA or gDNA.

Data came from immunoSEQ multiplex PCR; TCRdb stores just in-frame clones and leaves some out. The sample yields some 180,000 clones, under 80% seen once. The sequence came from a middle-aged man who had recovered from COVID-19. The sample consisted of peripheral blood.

The CDR3 sequence: CASSYAGPTGELFF. CDR3 in DNA: TGTGCCAGCAGTTACGCAGGGCCGACCGGGGAGCTGTTTTTT. This chain joins TRBV6-6 and TRBJ2-2; possibly TRBD1 for D (5 bases). CDR3 length equals 14 residues. Between the trimmed V and J ends, which lost 2 bases and 5 bases, there was a span of 9 bases. Germline CDR1 and CDR2: MNHNY and SVGAGI (reference sequence).